The T cell receptor (beta chain) under discussion was sequenced for a study of shared T cell receptors in the human thymus. Method: immunoSEQ multiplex PCR; TCRdb's copy keeps in-frame clones and lacks some. The sample lists about 660,000 clones, over 75% occurring once. Only one count was recorded for this clone. Germline CDR1 is PRHDT and CDR2 is FYEKMQ (reference sequence). This CDR3 has 15 amino acids. J was trimmed by 3 bases and V by 7 bases; bases with no gene match: 9. This same sample was also part of a study on human thymus T cells. That source reports: Resections obtained during corrective heart surgery supplied the thymus tissue. Thymic and blood repertoires appeared to display a bias in their usage of V and J genes. Related work showed strongly overlapping thymic repertoires across unrelated individuals.

The clonotype comes from a boy less than two years old with a congenital heart defect. Material: thymocytes. V is TRBV13 and J is TRBJ2-3; TRBD1 aligns across 8 bases. CDR3: CASTHSDRGTDTQYF. The CDR3 DNA follows: TGTGCCAGCACCCACAGCGACAGGGGAACAGATACGCAGTATTTT.